Shown below are 21 T cell receptor beta chains from a single sample sequenced in a study of blood T cell repertoires in COVID-19. Clones were read by immunoSEQ multiplex PCR, and TCRdb kept only the in-frame ones, dropping some. The repertoire consists of roughly 280,000 clones, with more than 75% occurring once and the leading ten covering over 5%. Sequenced: peripheral blood. The receptors shown here come from a woman aged 60-75 years with COVID-19, enrolled during active disease.

For this clone: Because the CDR3's place on the DNA is in doubt, the DNA is left out and the CDR3 is given as listed by TCRdb. The rearrangement links TRBV21-1 to TRBJ1-3; the D call of TRBD1 is as the table states it, not checked on the DNA. TRBV21-1 is a known pseudogene. Termini included, the CDR3 measures 15 amino acids. CDR3 sequence: CASSKVWGHGNTIYF.

The chain links TRBV7-9 to TRBJ2-7; D is unresolved. The CDR3 runs 15 residues. Per germline, CDR1 SEHNR and CDR2 FQNEAQ (reference sequence). The V end was cut by 4 bases, the J end by 0 bases, with 13 bases between. CDR3 DNA: TGTGCCAGCAGCTCTGACAACGTGGCCTCCTACGAGCAGTACTTC. Protein sequence: CASSSDNVASYEQYF.

The chain carries TRBV4-3 and TRBJ2-7, with 10 positions matching TRBD1. After removal of 1 base from V and 1 base from J, the junction contained 1 base not matched to a gene. Germline V gene sequence: CDR1 LGHNA, CDR2 YSLEER. The length of the CDR3 is 15 residues. CDR3 bases: TGCGCCAGCAGCCAAGGACAGGGGGCTTCCTACGAGCAGTACTTC. Its translation: CASSQGQGASYEQYF.

The gene calls are TRBV11-3 and TRBJ2-2; weak D call: TRBD2 (5 bases). There are 16 residues in the CDR3. Germline CDR1 and CDR2: SGHNT and YENEEA. The germline V and J ends were trimmed by 3 bases and 1 base, with 12 bases remaining between them. The CDR3 nucleotides are TGTGCCAGCAGCTTCGGTGGCCGGGGGAACACCGGGGAGCTGTTTTTT. This translates into CASSFGGRGNTGELFF.

This sequence joins TRBV28 and TRBJ2-4; no reliable D call. The CDR3 is 14 amino acids. Trimming removed 2 bases at V and 4 bases at J, with 9 bases between. Germline CDR1 reads MDHEN; CDR2 reads SYDVKM. In DNA form, the CDR3 reads TGTGCCAGCAGTTTAGGGCAGGTGAAAAACATTCAGTACTTC. This translates into CASSLGQVKNIQYF.

This clone was seen a single time. The CDR3 loop is CASSLPPPPVGYTF. DNA of the CDR3: TGTGCCAGCAGTTTACCCCCCCCACCGGTTGGCTACACCTTC. V is TRBV28 and J is TRBJ1-2; D is undetermined. V lost 2 bases and J lost 7, with 14 bases in between. The CDR3 spans 14 residues. Germline V gene lookup returns CDR1 MDHEN and CDR2 SYDVKM.

Only one count was recorded for this clone. This chain connects TRBV5-4 to TRBJ1-4, with D possibly matching TRBD1 (6 bases). Germline V gene data show CDR1 as SGHNT and CDR2 as YYREEE (reference sequence). Trimming pared 3 bases from V and 3 bases from J, leaving 12 bases between. CDR3 length: 15 residues. This CDR3 is CASSSQGSPNEKLFF. CDR3 nucleotides: TGTGCCAGCAGCTCCCAGGGGAGCCCTAATGAAAAACTGTTTTTT.

The chain uses TRBV4-2 and TRBJ2-5; tentatively, D is TRBD2 (5 bases). Deletions cut 4 bases from V and 3 bases from J, with 15 bases between. The length of the CDR3 is 15 residues. Germline values: CDR1 LGHNA, CDR2 YNFKEQ. CDR3 protein: CASSRLGGREETQYF. In nucleotides, the CDR3 is TGTGCCAGCAGCCGCCTGGGCGGGCGGGAAGAGACCCAGTACTTC.

A word on this clone: Other DNA variants within this sample encode the same CDR3. The CDR3 here is CSASRGYEQYF. CDR3 nucleotide sequence: TGCAGTGCTAGCAGGGGCTACGAGCAGTACTTC. The rearrangement uses TRBV20-1 and TRBJ2-7; D might be TRBD1 (6 bases). V lost 3 bases, J lost 3 bases, and 6 bases lay in between. The CDR3 consists of 11 residues. The germline gives CDR1 DFQATT, CDR2 SNEGSKA (reference sequence).

V and J are TRBV5-4 and TRBJ2-7; TRBD2 matches 9 bases. The trim removed 2 bases at V and 5 bases at J, leaving 8 bases unmatched. The CDR3 contains 15 residues. Germline V CDR1 and CDR2: SGHNT, YYREEE (reference sequence). The CDR3 nucleotides are TGTGCCAGCAGCTTTAGAGTAGCGGGAGCCCACGAGCAGTACTTC. Translating gives CASSFRVAGAHEQYF.

The V call is TRBV7-9, the J call TRBJ1-4; D might be TRBD1 (5 bases). Germline V CDR1 and CDR2: SEHNR, FQNEAQ (reference sequence). V lost 5 bases and J 4 bases, leaving 11 bases between the germline ends. This CDR3 is built from 14 residues. The CDR3 nucleotides read TGTGCCAGCAGCGACAGCGCCGATAATGAAAAACTGTTTTTT. It yields the protein CASSDSADNEKLFF.

In nucleotides, the CDR3 is TGTGCCAGCAGCTCGGGGGGACGGCCTAGCACAGATACGCAGTATTTT. As protein: CASSSGGRPSTDTQYF. The chain is built from TRBV11-1 and TRBJ2-3; the match to TRBD2 covers 7 bases. Germline V gene lookup returns CDR1 SGHAT and CDR2 FQDESV (reference sequence). This CDR3 region has 16 residues. The junction had 7 bases not matched to a gene; V was cut back by 4 bases and J by 0 bases.

This chain connects TRBV7-2 to TRBJ1-6; no definite D call. The CDR3 loop spans 15 amino acids. With 4 bases removed from V and 7 bases from J, the gap between germline ends came to 14 bases. CDR1 is SGHTA and CDR2 is FQGNSA in the germline V gene. The chain's CDR3 is CASSWVEAPNSPLHF. CDR3 in DNA: TGTGCCAGCAGCTGGGTGGAGGCCCCCAATTCACCCCTCCACTTT.

The gene calls are TRBV19 and TRBJ1-2; TRBD1 matches at 11 bases. Germline CDR1 LNHDA, CDR2 SQIVND (reference sequence). The CDR3 extends over 15 amino acids. V trimming: 5 bases; J trimming: 6 bases; junction bases outside the gene matches: 8. CDR3 residues: CASSPGTGGRNGYTF. The CDR3 DNA reads as TGTGCCAGTAGTCCCGGGACAGGGGGGCGGAATGGCTACACCTTC.

The J gene is TRBJ2-5, the V gene TRBV7-2, with TRBD2 matching 8 bases. V lost 1 base, J lost 2 bases, and 3 bases stayed unmatched. Germline CDR1 is SGHTA and CDR2 is FQGNSA. The CDR3 totals 15 residues. The CDR3 region has the DNA TGTGCCAGCAGCTTAGTCGGGACTAGGCAAGAGACCCAGTACTTC. It encodes CASSLVGTRQETQYF.

This chain joins TRBV29-1 and TRBJ1-4, with 9 bases identical to TRBD1. Looked up from germline, CDR1 is SQVTM and CDR2 is ANQGSEA. The CDR3 loop spans 15 amino acids. J gave up 0 bases and V 7 bases, and 6 bases lay outside the gene matches. CDR3 protein: CSGSTGGATNEKLFF. The CDR3 nucleotides are TGCAGCGGGTCGACAGGGGGGGCAACTAATGAAAAACTGTTTTTT.

The chain carries TRBV19 and TRBJ2-5, with 9 bases that match TRBD1. Trimming at V came to 6 bases and at J to 5 bases, leaving 10 bases not matched to a gene. CDR1 and CDR2 (germline): LNHDA, SQIVND (reference sequence). CDR3 length: 15 amino acids. The CDR3 spells CASRRGTGPRETQYF. The DNA for the CDR3 is TGTGCCAGTAGACGAGGGACAGGGCCCCGCGAGACCCAGTACTTC. The full variable domain, completed using reference TRBV19 and TRBJ2-5, is DGGITQSPKYLFRKEGQNVTLSCEQNLNHDAMYWYRQDPGQGLRLIYYSQIVNDFQKGDIAEGYSVSREKKESFPLTVTSAQKNPTAFYLCASRRGTGPRETQYFGPGTRLLVL.

The chain is built from TRBV3-1 (or the pseudogene TRBV3-2) and TRBJ1-1; D is possibly TRBD1 (5 bases). The germline CDR1 and CDR2 sequences are LGHDT and YNNKEL (reference sequence). V dropped 2 bases and J dropped 3 bases, with 7 bases sitting between them. The length of the CDR3 is 13 residues. The CDR3 region is CASSQTGYTEAFF. The CDR3 bases are TGTGCCAGCAGCCAAACAGGTTACACTGAAGCTTTCTTT.

V is TRBV11-3 and J is TRBJ2-5; 8 nucleotides align to TRBD1. Unmatched junction bases numbered 9, after V lost 5 bases and J lost 7 bases. The germline V gene has CDR1 SGHNT and CDR2 YENEEA. The CDR3 is made up of 14 amino acids. The CDR3 loop is CASSTGPTGGTQYF. The CDR3 DNA sequence: TGTGCCAGCAGCACGGGACCAACAGGGGGGACCCAGTACTTC.

The rearrangement links TRBV7-3 to TRBJ2-2; 9 nucleotides match TRBD2. Germline V lookup: CDR1 SGHTA, CDR2 FQGTGA. The CDR3 has 18 amino acids. Germline trimming cut 0 bases from V and 8 bases from J; bases unmatched to any gene: 13. CDR3 sequence reads: CASSLTGAIAGATGELFF. CDR3 DNA sequence: TGTGCCAGCAGCTTAACGGGGGCGATAGCGGGAGCGACTGGGGAGCTGTTTTTT. The full variable domain, its missing parts supplied by reference TRBV7-3 and TRBJ2-2, is GAGVSQTPSNKVTEKGKYVELRCDPISGHTALYWYRQSLGQGPEFLIYFQGTGAADDSGLPNDRFFAVRPEGSVSTLKIQRTERGDSAVYLCASSLTGAIAGATGELFFGEGSRLTVL.

CDR3 bases: TGTGCCAGCTCCTCTTCGGGACAACACAACTATGGCTACACCTTC. Protein sequence: CASSSSGQHNYGYTF. The chain joins TRBV28 to TRBJ1-2; TRBD1 might be the D (6 bases). In germline, CDR1 is MDHEN, CDR2 SYDVKM. V was shortened by 8 bases and J by 2 bases, with 18 bases between the two germline ends. This CDR3 is 15 amino acids long.